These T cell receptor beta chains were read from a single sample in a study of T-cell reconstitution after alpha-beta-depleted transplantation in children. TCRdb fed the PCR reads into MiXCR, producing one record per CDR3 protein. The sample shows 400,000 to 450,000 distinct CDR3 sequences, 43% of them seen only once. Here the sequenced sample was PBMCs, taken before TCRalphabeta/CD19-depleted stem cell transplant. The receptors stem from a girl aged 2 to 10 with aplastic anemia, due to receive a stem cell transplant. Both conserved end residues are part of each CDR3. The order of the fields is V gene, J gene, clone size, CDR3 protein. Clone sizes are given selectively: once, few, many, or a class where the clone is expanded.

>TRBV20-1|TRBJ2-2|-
CSATGQGIRTGELLF
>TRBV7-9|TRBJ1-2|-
CASSTGEDYGYTF
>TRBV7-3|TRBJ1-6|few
CASSPGTGSPLHF
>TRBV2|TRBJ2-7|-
CASSEWTGASYEQYF
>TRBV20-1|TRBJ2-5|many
CSARDLGQIQETQYF
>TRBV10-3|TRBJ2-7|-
CAISESDRGVGEQYF
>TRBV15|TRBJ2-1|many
CATSRLAGNIVNEQFF
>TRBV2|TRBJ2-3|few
CASSTGTGGEDTQYF
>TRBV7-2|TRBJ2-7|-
CASGTQQGSEEQYF
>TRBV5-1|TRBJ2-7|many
CASSLAGGQGYEQYF
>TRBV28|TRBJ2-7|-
CASSFDGTGDMDEQYF
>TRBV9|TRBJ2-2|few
CASSVGGRGAGGELFF
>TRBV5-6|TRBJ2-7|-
CASSLRGLPWEQYF
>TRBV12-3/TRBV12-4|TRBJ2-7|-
CASSRTVAYEQYF
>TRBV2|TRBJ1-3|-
CASSWSDGNTIYF
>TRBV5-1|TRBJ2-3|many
CASSSGGFTDTQYF
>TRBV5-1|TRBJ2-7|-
CASSLEVGVGEQYF
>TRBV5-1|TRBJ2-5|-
CASRENQETQYF
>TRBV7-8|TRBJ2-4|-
CASSPPLAGGGNIQYF
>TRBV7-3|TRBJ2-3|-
CASSLIGGGAGDTQYF
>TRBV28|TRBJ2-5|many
CASSLGLAGGSQETQYF
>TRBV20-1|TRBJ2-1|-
CSLRGGTYNEQFF
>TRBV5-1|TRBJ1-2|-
CASSSLSRHLYGYTF
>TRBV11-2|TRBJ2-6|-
CASSLVGGGSGANVLTF
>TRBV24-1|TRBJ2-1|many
CATGTGAYNEQFF
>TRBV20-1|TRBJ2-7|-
CSAAADRDRVVVGGYEQYF
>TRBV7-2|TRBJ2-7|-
CASSYGTGLFYEQYF
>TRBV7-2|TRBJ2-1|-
CASSLELGFGEQFF
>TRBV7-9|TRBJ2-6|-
CTTGANVLTF
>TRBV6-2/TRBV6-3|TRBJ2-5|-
CANSYPPGAKTQYF
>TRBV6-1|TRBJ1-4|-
CASSRDGATNEKLFF
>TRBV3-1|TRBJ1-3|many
CASSPWTVSGNTIYF
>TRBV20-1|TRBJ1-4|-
CSARLGEKLFF
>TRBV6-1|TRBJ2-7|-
CASRKYPGGRYEQYF
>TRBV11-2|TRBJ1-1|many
CASSSAWNTEAFF
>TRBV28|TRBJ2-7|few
CASSLPRDGAYEQYF
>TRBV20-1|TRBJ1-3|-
CSARDLDPWISGNTIYF
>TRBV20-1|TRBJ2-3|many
CSARVTSEADTQYF
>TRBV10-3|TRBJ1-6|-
CAISESEGLAPVLHF
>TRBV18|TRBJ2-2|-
CASSPPYWRPNTGELFF
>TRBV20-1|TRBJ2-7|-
CSARDRTMVRAHYEQYF
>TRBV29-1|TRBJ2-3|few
CSVELGAGVTDTQYF
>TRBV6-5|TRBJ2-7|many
CASSHNQDLYEQYF
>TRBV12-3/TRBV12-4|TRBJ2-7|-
CASSPGLAPYEQYF
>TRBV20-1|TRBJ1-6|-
CSARRRDTPLHF
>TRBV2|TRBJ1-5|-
CASSDVEGVRSNQPQHF
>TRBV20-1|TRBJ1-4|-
CSARDSTGTATNEKLFF
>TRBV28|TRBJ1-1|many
CASRTSGERDTEAFF
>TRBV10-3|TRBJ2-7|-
CAISDQDSDYEQYF
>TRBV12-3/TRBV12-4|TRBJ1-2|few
CASSGAGGYGYTF
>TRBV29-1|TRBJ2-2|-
CSVGRAVNTGELFF
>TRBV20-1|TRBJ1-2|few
CSAGPGSGGVYTF
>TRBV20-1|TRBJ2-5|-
CSAIRQFQETQYF